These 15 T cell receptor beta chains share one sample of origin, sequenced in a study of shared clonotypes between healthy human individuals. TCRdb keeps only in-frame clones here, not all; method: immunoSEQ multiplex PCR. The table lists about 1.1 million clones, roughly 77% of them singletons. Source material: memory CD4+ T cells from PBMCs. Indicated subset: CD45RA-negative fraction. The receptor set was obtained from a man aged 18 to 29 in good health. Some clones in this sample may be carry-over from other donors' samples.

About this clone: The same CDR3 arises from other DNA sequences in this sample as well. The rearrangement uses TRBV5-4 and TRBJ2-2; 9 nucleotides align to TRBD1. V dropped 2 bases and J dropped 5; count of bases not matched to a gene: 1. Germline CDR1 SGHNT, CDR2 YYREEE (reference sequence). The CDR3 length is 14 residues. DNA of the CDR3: TGTGCCAGCAGCTTAGGACAGGGGACCGGGGAGCTGTTTTTT. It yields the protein CASSLGQGTGELFF. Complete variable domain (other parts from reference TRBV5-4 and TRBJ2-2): ETGVTQSPTHLIKTRGQQVTLRCSSQSGHNTVSWYQQALGQGPQFIFQYYREEENGRGNFPPRFSGLQFPNYSSELNVNALELDDSALYLCASSLGQGTGELFFGEGSRLTVL.

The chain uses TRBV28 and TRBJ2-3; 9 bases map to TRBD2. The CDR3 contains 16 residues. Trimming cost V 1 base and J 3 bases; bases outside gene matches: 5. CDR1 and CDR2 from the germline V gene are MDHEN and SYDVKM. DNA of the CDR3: TGTGCCAGCAGTTTATCCAGACTAGCGGTTACAGATACGCAGTATTTT. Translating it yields CASSLSRLAVTDTQYF.

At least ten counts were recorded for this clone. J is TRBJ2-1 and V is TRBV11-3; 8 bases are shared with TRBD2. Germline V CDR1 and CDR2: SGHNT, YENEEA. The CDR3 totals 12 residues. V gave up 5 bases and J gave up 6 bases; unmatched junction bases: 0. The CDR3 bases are TGTGCCAGCAGCGCGGGGGGCAATGAGCAGTTCTTC. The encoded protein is CASSAGGNEQFF. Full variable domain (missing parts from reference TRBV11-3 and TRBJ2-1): EAGVVQSPRYKIIEKKQPVAFWCNPISGHNTLYWYLQNLGQGPELLIRYENEEAVDDSQLPKDRFSAERLKGVDSTLKIQPAELGDSAVYLCASSAGGNEQFFGPGTRLTVL.

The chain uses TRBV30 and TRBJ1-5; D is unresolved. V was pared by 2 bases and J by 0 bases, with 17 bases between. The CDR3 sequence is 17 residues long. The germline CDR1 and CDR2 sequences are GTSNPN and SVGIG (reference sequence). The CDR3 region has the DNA TGTGCCTGGAGTTGGTCAGGCCGCCGATATAGCAATCAGCCCCAGCATTTT. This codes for CAWSWSGRRYSNQPQHF.

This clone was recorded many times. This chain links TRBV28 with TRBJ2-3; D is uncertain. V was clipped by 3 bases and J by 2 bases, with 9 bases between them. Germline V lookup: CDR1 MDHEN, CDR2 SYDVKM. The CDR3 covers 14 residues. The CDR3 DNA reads TGTGCCAGCAGTTTCGGACCTAACACAGATACGCAGTATTTT. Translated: CASSFGPNTDTQYF. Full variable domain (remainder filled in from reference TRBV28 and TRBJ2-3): DVKVTQSSRYLVKRTGEKVFLECVQDMDHENMFWYRQDPGLGLRLIYFSYDVKMKEKGDIPEGYSVSREKKERFSLILESASTNQTSMYLCASSFGPNTDTQYFGPGTRLTVL.

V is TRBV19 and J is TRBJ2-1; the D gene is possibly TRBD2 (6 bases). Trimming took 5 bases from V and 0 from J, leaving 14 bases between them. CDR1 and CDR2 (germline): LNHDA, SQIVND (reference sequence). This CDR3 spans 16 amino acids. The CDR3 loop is CASSGARGSSYNEQFF. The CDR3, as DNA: TGTGCCAGTAGTGGGGCACGGGGGAGCTCCTACAATGAGCAGTTCTTC.

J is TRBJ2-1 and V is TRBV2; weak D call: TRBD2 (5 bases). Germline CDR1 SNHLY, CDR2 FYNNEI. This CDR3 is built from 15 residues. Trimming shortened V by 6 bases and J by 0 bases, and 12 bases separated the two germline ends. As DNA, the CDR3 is TGTGCCAGCAGGGTGACTACCGGCTCCTACAATGAGCAGTTCTTC. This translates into CASRVTTGSYNEQFF.

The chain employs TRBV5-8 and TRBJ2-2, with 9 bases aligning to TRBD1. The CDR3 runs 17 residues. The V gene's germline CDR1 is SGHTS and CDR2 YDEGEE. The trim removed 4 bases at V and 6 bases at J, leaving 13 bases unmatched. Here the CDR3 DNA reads TGTGCCAGCAGCCATAACGTGGGACAGGGAACGTCCGGGGAGCTGTTTTTT. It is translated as CASSHNVGQGTSGELFF.

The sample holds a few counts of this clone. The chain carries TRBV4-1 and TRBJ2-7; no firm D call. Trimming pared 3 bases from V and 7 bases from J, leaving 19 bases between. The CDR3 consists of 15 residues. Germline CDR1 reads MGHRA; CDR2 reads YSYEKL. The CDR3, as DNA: TGCGCCAGCAGCCAGGCCCCGAGGAGTTTGGGGGAGCAGTACTTC. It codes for CASSQAPRSLGEQYF.

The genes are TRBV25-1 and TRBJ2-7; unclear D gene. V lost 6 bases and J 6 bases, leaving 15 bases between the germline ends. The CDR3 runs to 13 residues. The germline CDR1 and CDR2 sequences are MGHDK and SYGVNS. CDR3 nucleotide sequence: TGTGCCAGCAGCCGAAGGTGGGCACCCGAGCAGTACTTC. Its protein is CASSRRWAPEQYF.

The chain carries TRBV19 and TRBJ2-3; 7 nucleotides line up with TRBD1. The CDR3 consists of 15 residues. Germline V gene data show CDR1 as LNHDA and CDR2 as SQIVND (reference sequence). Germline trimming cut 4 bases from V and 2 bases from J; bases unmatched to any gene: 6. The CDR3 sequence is CASSTQDRDTDTQYF. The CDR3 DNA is TGTGCCAGTAGTACCCAAGACAGGGACACAGATACGCAGTATTTT.

The CDR3 is CASSQGTSVLAETQYF. CDR3 DNA: TGTGCCAGCTCACAGGGGACTAGCGTTTTGGCAGAGACCCAGTACTTC. The J gene is TRBJ2-5, the V gene TRBV18, with 10 bases aligning to TRBD2. This CDR3 contains 16 residues. Losses at the gene ends were 4 bases for V and 4 bases for J; bases not matched to a gene: 9. Germline V CDR1 and CDR2: KGHSH, LQKENI.

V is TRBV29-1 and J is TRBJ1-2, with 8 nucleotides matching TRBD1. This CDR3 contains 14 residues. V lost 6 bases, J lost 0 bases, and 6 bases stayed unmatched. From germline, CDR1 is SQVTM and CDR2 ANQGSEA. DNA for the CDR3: TGCAGCGTGGACAGGGCGACTCCTAACTATGGCTACACCTTC. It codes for CSVDRATPNYGYTF.

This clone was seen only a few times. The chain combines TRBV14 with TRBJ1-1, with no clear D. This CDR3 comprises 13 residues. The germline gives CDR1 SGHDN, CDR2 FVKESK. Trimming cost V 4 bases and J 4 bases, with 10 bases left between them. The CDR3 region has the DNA TGTGCCAGCAGCCGGCTGCCCAGCACTGAAGCTTTCTTT. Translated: CASSRLPSTEAFF.

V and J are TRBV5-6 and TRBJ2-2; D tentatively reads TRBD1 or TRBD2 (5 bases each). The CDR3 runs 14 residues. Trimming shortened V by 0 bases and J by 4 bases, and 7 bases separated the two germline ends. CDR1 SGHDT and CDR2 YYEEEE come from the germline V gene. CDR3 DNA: TGTGCCAGCAGCTTGGTTGGGGGCACCGGGGAGCTGTTTTTT. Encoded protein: CASSLVGGTGELFF.